This entry features one TCR beta chain sequence. Its antigen is as yet unknown. This sample was taken from a study of graft-versus-host responses after intestinal transplantation. Whole-study context: Isolated intestinal, liver-intestinal, or multivisceral transplants were what recipients had. General study points: Some GvH clones were seen earlier in gut or blood, suggesting intestinal origin. The study found high graft-versus-host to host-versus-graft clonal ratios in allografts of patients with graft-donor T cell macrochimerism.

TCRdb's copy holds only in-frame clones and misses some; the assay was immunoSEQ multiplex PCR. The top ten clones hold approximately 1.3% of a sample with 71,000 or so clones, about 90% of them seen once. This CDR3 region has 14 residues. Germline V gene data show CDR1 as SGHDT and CDR2 as YYEEEE. V gave up 3 bases and J gave up 3 bases; unmatched junction bases: 4. The chain combines TRBV5-6 with TRBJ1-2, with 8 nucleotides matching TRBD1. The sequencing here drew on unstimulated CD8+ T cells sorted from spleen or lymph node cells, taken before intestinal transplant. This sequence originates from a human donor who received an intestinal transplant. CDR3 amino acids: CASSSQGQDYGYTF. CDR3 nucleotides: TGTGCCAGCAGCTCACAGGGACAGGACTATGGCTACACCTTC.